One sample yielded the 24 T cell receptor beta chains listed below, sequenced in a study of metastatic and nonmetastatic thyroid tumors. The entire patient cohort was treatment-naive prior to thyroid surgery. From the PCR reads, TCRdb re-called clones with MiXCR. Here the sample spans 14,000 or so clones, approximately 32% being singletons. The sequencing sample was made of blood. These TCRs come from a female donor with papillary thyroid cancer or a benign thyroid nodule (not recorded which). Some clones in this sample may be carry-over from other donors' samples.

This clone was counted only a few times. The genes are TRBV6-1 and TRBJ1-3, with 8 bases aligning to TRBD1. The germline CDR1 and CDR2 sequences are MNHNS and SASEGT. Unmatched junction bases numbered 7, after V lost 10 bases and J lost 2 bases. The CDR3 spans 14 residues. For the CDR3, the DNA is TGTGCCACCAGACAGGGGATTACTGGAAACACCATATATTTT. Protein: CATRQGITGNTIYF.

This clone was observed a handful of times. The genes are TRBV20-1 and TRBJ2-7; the match to TRBD2 covers 10 bases. Germline V CDR1 and CDR2: DFQATT, SNEGSKA (reference sequence). The CDR3 runs 14 residues. J gave up 0 bases and V 4 bases, and 3 bases lay outside the gene matches. CDR3 sequence: CSATGLADSYEQYF. CDR3 coding DNA: TGCAGTGCTACAGGACTAGCGGACTCCTACGAGCAGTACTTC.

This clone was observed a few times. The CDR3 is CASSEAGGVYGYTF. CDR3 nucleotides: TGTGCCAGCAGCGAGGCGGGGGGGGTCTATGGCTACACCTTC. The V and J genes are TRBV7-9 and TRBJ1-2, with TRBD1 as a possible D gene (5 bases). The CDR3 consists of 14 residues. From germline, CDR1 is SEHNR and CDR2 FQNEAQ (reference sequence). V dropped 5 bases and J dropped 4 bases, with 14 bases sitting between them.

The chain uses TRBV27 and TRBJ2-7; no firm D call. Trimming removed 3 bases from V and 5 bases from J, with 11 bases in between. The CDR3 is made up of 13 amino acids. CDR1 and CDR2 from the germline V gene are MNHEY and SMNVEV (reference sequence). CDR3 DNA: TGTGCCAGCAGTTTTGGGAATTTGAACGAGCAGTACTTC. This codes for CASSFGNLNEQYF.

This chain uses TRBV7-3 with TRBJ2-1; 8 nucleotides line up with TRBD1. The length of the CDR3 is 14 residues. Germline trimming cut 0 bases from V and 7 bases from J; bases unmatched to any gene: 2. Germline assignment: CDR1 SGHTA and CDR2 FQGTGA. The CDR3 nucleotides are TGTGCCAGCAGCTTAACGGGGGACAGGAATGAGCAGTTCTTC. It codes for CASSLTGDRNEQFF. Complete variable domain (other parts from reference TRBV7-3 and TRBJ2-1): GAGVSQTPSNKVTEKGKYVELRCDPISGHTALYWYRQSLGQGPEFLIYFQGTGAADDSGLPNDRFFAVRPEGSVSTLKIQRTERGDSAVYLCASSLTGDRNEQFFGPGTRLTVL.

This clone is classed as medium-sized. This rearrangement joins TRBV6-1 to TRBJ2-1; TRBD2 matches 10 bases. Unmatched junction bases numbered 5, after V lost 8 bases and J lost 4 bases. CDR1 and CDR2 from the germline V gene are MNHNS and SASEGT. CDR3 length equals 14 residues. The CDR3: CASRTSGTYNEQFF. The CDR3 region has the DNA TGTGCCAGCCGTACTAGCGGGACGTACAATGAGCAGTTCTTC.

Sample share makes this clone medium-sized. The J gene is TRBJ1-6, the V gene TRBV15, with D unresolved. The CDR3 loop spans 13 amino acids. Germline V CDR1 and CDR2: LNHNV, YYDKDF (reference sequence). V was shortened by 4 bases and J by 8 bases, with 9 bases between the two germline ends. CDR3 loop: CATSKGVDSPLHF. For the CDR3, the DNA is TGTGCCACCAGCAAGGGAGTCGATTCACCCCTCCACTTT.

This clone was observed at least ten times. A much larger clone lies one base from this, so it may be a read error. At the DNA level, this CDR3 is encoded by other sequences in the same sample as well. This sequence joins TRBV30 and TRBJ1-1; unclear D gene. Trimming removed 3 bases at V and 1 base at J, with 9 bases between. CDR3 length: 13 amino acids. Per the germline V gene, CDR1 is GTSNPN and CDR2 is SVGIG (reference sequence). Here the CDR3 reads CAWSGRPNTEAFF. As DNA, the CDR3 is TGTGCCTGGAGCGGTAGACCGAACACTGAAGCTTTCTTT. Together with reference TRBV30 and TRBJ1-1, the CDR3 gives the full variable domain: SQTIHQWPATLVQPVGSPLSLECTVEGTSNPNLYWYRQAAGRGLQLLFYSVGIGQISSEVPQNLSASRPQDRQFILSSKKLLLSDSGFYLCAWSGRPNTEAFFGQGTRLTVV.

Many counts were recorded for this clone. The V call is TRBV12-3 or TRBV12-4, the J call TRBJ2-5; D unclear. The CDR3 extends over 13 amino acids. Deletions cut 1 base from V and 4 bases from J, with 7 bases between. The CDR3 loop reads CASSLVTVETQYF. In DNA form, the CDR3 reads TGTGCCAGCAGTTTAGTTACAGTAGAGACCCAGTACTTC.

This clone was seen a handful of times. The chain couples TRBV12-3 or TRBV12-4 to TRBJ1-1; TRBD1 agrees at 7 bases. Unmatched junction bases numbered 12, after V lost 6 bases and J lost 5 bases. The CDR3 is 15 residues long. The CDR3 sequence: CASRGHGQVLTEAFF. Written as DNA, the CDR3 is TGTGCCAGCAGGGGCCACGGACAGGTATTAACTGAAGCTTTCTTT.

The table lists this clone with many counts. The chain has TRBV4-2 and TRBJ1-1; maybe TRBD1 (5 bases). Between the trimmed V and J ends, which lost 1 base and 4 bases, there was a span of 16 bases. CDR3 length: 16 residues. CDR1 is LGHNA, CDR2 YNFKEQ, per germline. The DNA for the CDR3 is TGTGCCAGCAGCCAAGTAGCAGGGTGGGAGAGCACTGAAGCTTTCTTT. This gives the protein CASSQVAGWESTEAFF.

By proportion, this clone is medium-sized. V and J are TRBV20-1 and TRBJ1-4; D unclear. CDR1 and CDR2 from the germline V gene are DFQATT and SNEGSKA (reference sequence). Trimming shortened V by 6 bases and J by 7 bases, and 15 bases separated the two germline ends. The CDR3 contains 13 residues. The chain's CDR3 is CSARTSVGEKLFF. Here the CDR3 DNA reads TGCAGTGCCAGAACCTCCGTCGGTGAAAAACTGTTTTTT.

This clone is medium-sized within its sample. V and J are TRBV7-9 and TRBJ2-7; D not resolved. V shed 0 bases and J shed 4 bases, with 13 bases lying between them. CDR3 length equals 15 residues. Germline values: CDR1 SEHNR, CDR2 FQNEAQ (reference sequence). The CDR3 region is CASSLALFPDYEQYF. In DNA form, the CDR3 reads TGTGCCAGCAGCTTAGCGCTGTTTCCCGATTACGAGCAGTACTTC. Based on the CDR3 plus reference TRBV7-9 and TRBJ2-7, the full variable domain is DTGVSQNPRHKITKRGQNVTFRCDPISEHNRLYWYRQTLGQGPEFLTYFQNEAQLEKSRLLSDRFSAERPKGSFSTLEIQRTEQGDSAMYLCASSLALFPDYEQYFGPGTRLTVT.

CDR3 in amino acids: CASSRIAGERNEQFF. The CDR3, as DNA: TGCGCCAGCAGCCGAATAGCGGGAGAGAGGAATGAGCAGTTCTTC. The chain couples TRBV4-3 to TRBJ2-1, with TRBD2 identical over 9 bases. V was pared by 4 bases and J by 7 bases, with 8 bases of the junction left unmatched. CDR3 length: 15 residues. Germline V gene sequence: CDR1 LGHNA, CDR2 YSLEER.

This clone showed up many times. The junction shows a germline mismatch at one end, possibly a read error. This CDR3 is also generated by other DNA sequences in the sample. The chain joins TRBV2 to TRBJ1-5; D is unclear. This CDR3 spans 16 amino acids. Looked up from germline, CDR1 is SNHLY and CDR2 is FYNNEI. The CDR3 is CASTPPGRDSNQPQHF. The CDR3 DNA reads as TGTGCCAGCACCCCCCCCGGAAGGGATAGCAATCAGCCTCAGCATTTT. The whole variable domain, filled in from reference TRBV2 and TRBJ1-5, reads EPEVTQTPSHQVTQMGQEVILRCVPISNHLYFYWYRQILGQKVEFLVSFYNNEISEKSEIFDDQFSVERPDGSNFTLKIRSTKLEDSAMYFCASTPPGRDSNQPQHFGDGTRLSIL.

This clone was seen at least ten times. A single base separates this from a much larger clone, so it may be a read error. This chain's CDR3 is CASSDDLATNGQFF. The CDR3 DNA reads TGTGCCAGCAGTGACGACCTAGCAACCAATGGGCAGTTCTTC. The chain has TRBV2 and TRBJ2-1, with TRBD2 as a possible D gene (5 bases). The germline V gene has CDR1 SNHLY and CDR2 FYNNEI. The CDR3 has 14 amino acids.

This clone is labeled as medium-sized (0.01 to 0.1%). The gene calls are TRBV20-1 and TRBJ1-2; 9 nucleotides match TRBD1. This CDR3 is built from 13 residues. Germline V gene sequence: CDR1 DFQATT, CDR2 SNEGSKA (reference sequence). The trim removed 4 bases at V and 8 bases at J, leaving 8 bases unmatched. CDR3 DNA: TGCAGTGCTATCAGAACAGGGGGCCGGGGCTACACCTTC. This encodes CSAIRTGGRGYTF.

This clone is categorized as medium-sized (0.01 to 0.1%). The J gene is TRBJ2-1, the V gene TRBV5-1; TRBD2 matches at 14 bases. The V gene's germline CDR1 is SGHRS and CDR2 YFSETQ. V lost 4 bases, J lost 6 bases, and 6 bases stayed unmatched. This CDR3 region has 16 residues. The CDR3 loop reads CASSLPGLAGVNEQFF. The CDR3 DNA is TGCGCCAGCAGCCTTCCGGGACTAGCGGGAGTCAATGAGCAGTTCTTC.

On this clone: At one of its ends the junction is not consistent with the germline gene, which may arise from a read error. V is TRBV2 and J is TRBJ2-1; 7 nucleotides line up with TRBD1. The germline V gene encodes CDR1 SNHLY and CDR2 FYNNEI. The CDR3 extends over 14 amino acids. The CDR3 DNA reads TGTGCCAGCAGTGGAGGGACAGCCTACAATGAGAAGTTCTTC. It translates to CASSGGTAYNEKFF.

This clone was seen a few times. The chain recombines TRBV6-4 with TRBJ2-7; 7 nucleotides agree with TRBD1. With V trimmed by 3 bases and J by 3 bases, 5 bases remained unmatched. CDR3 size: 14 residues. The germline CDR1 and CDR2 sequences are MRHNA and SNTAGT. CDR3 protein: CASSEGAGGYEQYF. CDR3 nucleotides: TGTGCCAGCAGTGAAGGGGCAGGGGGCTACGAGCAGTACTTC.

This clone ranks as medium-sized. The sample carries other DNA sequences with the same CDR3. The chain carries TRBV18 and TRBJ1-2; no clear D. The CDR3 loop spans 16 amino acids. The germline gives CDR1 KGHSH, CDR2 LQKENI. V gave up 2 bases and J gave up 6 bases, with 19 bases separating them. The CDR3 DNA reads as TGTGCCAGCTCACCAATCACCGGGAGATCTTTAGATGGCTACACCTTC. This gives the protein CASSPITGRSLDGYTF.

In this sample, this clone turned up a few times. This chain joins TRBV6-2 or TRBV6-3 and TRBJ1-1; D gene ambiguous. CDR1 and CDR2 from the germline V gene are MNHEY and SVGEGT. With 0 bases removed from V and 0 bases from J, the gap between germline ends came to 8 bases. The CDR3 extends over 15 amino acids. DNA for the CDR3: TGTGCCAGCAGTTACTCTCAAGGTTTGAACACTGAAGCTTTCTTT. It encodes CASSYSQGLNTEAFF.

Comments on this clone: Likely a read error: the CDR3 ends without its conserved phenylalanine or tryptophan. The DNA is left out, because the CDR3 cannot be placed on it with certainty; the CDR3 is given as TCRdb lists it. The chain joins TRBV14 to TRBJ2-7; the listed D gene, TRBD1, was not tested against the DNA. Both ends counted, the CDR3 spans 9 residues. CDR1 and CDR2 from the germline V gene are SGHDN and FVKESK. CDR3 residues: CASSQDKGT.

This clone rates as medium-sized. The chain joins TRBV5-1 to TRBJ2-7; 7 bases are a match to TRBD1. This CDR3 has 15 residues. Germline CDR1 is SGHRS and CDR2 is YFSETQ. Losses at the gene ends were 1 base for V and 3 bases for J; bases not matched to a gene: 7. CDR3 bases: TGCGCCAGCAGCTTGCGCCAAAGGACAGGCTACGAGCAGTACTTC. It codes for CASSLRQRTGYEQYF.